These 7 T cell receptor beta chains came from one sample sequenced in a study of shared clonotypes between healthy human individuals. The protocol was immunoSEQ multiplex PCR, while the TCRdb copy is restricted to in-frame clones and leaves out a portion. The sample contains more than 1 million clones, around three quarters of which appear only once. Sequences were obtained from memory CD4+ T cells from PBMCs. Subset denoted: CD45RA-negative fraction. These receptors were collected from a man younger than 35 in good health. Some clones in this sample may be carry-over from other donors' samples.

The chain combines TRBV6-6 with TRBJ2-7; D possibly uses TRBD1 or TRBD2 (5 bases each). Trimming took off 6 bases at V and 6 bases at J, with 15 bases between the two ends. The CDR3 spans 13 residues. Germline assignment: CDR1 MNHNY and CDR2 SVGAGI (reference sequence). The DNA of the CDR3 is TGTGCCAGCAGGGCCGGGGACCTGATCGAGCAGTACTTC. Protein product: CASRAGDLIEQYF.

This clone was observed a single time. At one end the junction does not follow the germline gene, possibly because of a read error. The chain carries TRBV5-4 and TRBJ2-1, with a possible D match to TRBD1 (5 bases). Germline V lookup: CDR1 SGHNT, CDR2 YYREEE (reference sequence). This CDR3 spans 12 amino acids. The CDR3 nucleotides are TGCGCCAGCAGCCAAGAACACAGGAAGGAGTTCTTC. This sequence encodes CASSQEHRKEFF.

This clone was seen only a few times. CDR3 in amino acids: CASSQEPAGGGDTQYF. The CDR3, as DNA: TGTGCCAGCAGCCAAGAACCAGCGGGAGGAGGTGATACGCAGTATTTT. The chain recombines TRBV4-2 with TRBJ2-3; 9 nucleotides agree with TRBD2. CDR1 is LGHNA, CDR2 YNFKEQ, per germline. The CDR3 length is 16 residues. Trimming removed 0 bases from V and 6 bases from J; junction bases left unmatched: 7.

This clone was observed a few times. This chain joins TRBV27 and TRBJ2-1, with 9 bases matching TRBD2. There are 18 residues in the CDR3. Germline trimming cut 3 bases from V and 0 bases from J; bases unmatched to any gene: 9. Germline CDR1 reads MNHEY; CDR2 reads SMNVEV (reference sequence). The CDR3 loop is CASSLWLAGPDSYNEQFF. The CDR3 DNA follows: TGTGCCAGCAGTTTGTGGCTAGCGGGACCAGACTCCTACAATGAGCAGTTCTTC.

For the CDR3, the DNA is TGCGCCAGCAGCTTGGAATTGGGACAGTATAACACTGAAGCTTTCTTT. Protein sequence: CASSLELGQYNTEAFF. The chain is built from TRBV5-1 and TRBJ1-1; 7 bases fit TRBD1. CDR3 size: 16 residues. The V segment lost 0 bases and the J segment 2 bases; nucleotides outside the gene matches: 7. Per germline, CDR1 SGHRS and CDR2 YFSETQ.

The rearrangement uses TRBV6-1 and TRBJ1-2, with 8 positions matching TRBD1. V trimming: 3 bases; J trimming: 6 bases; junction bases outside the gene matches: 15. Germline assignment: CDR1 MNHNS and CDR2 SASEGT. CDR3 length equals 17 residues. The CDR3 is CASSDLGSRTGYDGYTF. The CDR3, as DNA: TGTGCCAGCAGTGATCTCGGGTCTAGGACAGGGTACGATGGCTACACCTTC.

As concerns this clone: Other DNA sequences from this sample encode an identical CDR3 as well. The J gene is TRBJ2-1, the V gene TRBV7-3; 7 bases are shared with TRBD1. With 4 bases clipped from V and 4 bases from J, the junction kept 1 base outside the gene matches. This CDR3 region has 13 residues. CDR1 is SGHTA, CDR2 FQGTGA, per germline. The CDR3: CASSSDRYNEQFF. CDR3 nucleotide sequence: TGTGCCAGCAGCTCGGACAGGTACAATGAGCAGTTCTTC. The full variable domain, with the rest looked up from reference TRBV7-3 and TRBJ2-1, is GAGVSQTPSNKVTEKGKYVELRCDPISGHTALYWYRQSLGQGPEFLIYFQGTGAADDSGLPNDRFFAVRPEGSVSTLKIQRTERGDSAVYLCASSSDRYNEQFFGPGTRLTVL.